Following are 32 T cell receptor beta chains from one sample sequenced in a study of early T cells in non-severe SARS-CoV-2 infection. One entry per CDR3 protein, called by TCRdb with MiXCR from the 5' RACE reads. Of tens of thousands of distinct CDR3 sequences in the sample, 7.7% were seen once. The sequenced material came from whole blood. The receptors derive from an adult who was a healthcare worker with PCR-confirmed SARS-CoV-2 infection or an uninfected control (not recorded which).

This clonotype was counted a few times. The chain joins TRBV7-2 to TRBJ2-5; D is ambiguous. This CDR3 is 14 amino acids long. Germline V gives CDR1 SGHTA, CDR2 FQGNSA. Trimming removed 1 base at V and 5 bases at J, with 11 bases between. This CDR3 reads CASSLGRSRETQYF. The CDR3 DNA follows: TGTGCCAGCAGCTTAGGTCGGTCTAGGGAGACCCAGTACTTC.

This clonotype was seen a few times. CDR3 DNA: TGCGCCAGCGCCCTGACCGGGACTAGCGGTTTCTCTAGCACAGATACGCAGTATTTT. Translating gives CASALTGTSGFSSTDTQYF. This rearrangement joins TRBV5-1 to TRBJ2-3; TRBD2 aligns across 11 bases. V lost 7 bases to trimming and J lost 0 bases; unmatched junction nucleotides: 16. Germline CDR1 is SGHRS and CDR2 is YFSETQ. The CDR3 contains 19 residues. Looking up the rest from reference TRBV5-1 and TRBJ2-3 gives the full variable domain: KAGVTQTPRYLIKTRGQQVTLSCSPISGHRSVSWYQQTPGQGLQFLFEYFSETQRNKGNFPGRFSGRQFSNSRSEMNVSTLELGDSALYLCASALTGTSGFSSTDTQYFGPGTRLTVL.

This clonotype was counted between two and nine times. CDR3 DNA sequence: TGTGCCTGGAGTGTAGGCCAGGGACAGGACGAGCAGTACTTC. This translates into CAWSVGQGQDEQYF. The rearrangement uses TRBV30 and TRBJ2-7, with TRBD1 matching 8 bases. With 0 bases clipped from V and 5 bases from J, the junction kept 6 bases outside the gene matches. This CDR3 has 14 residues. Germline CDR1 reads GTSNPN; CDR2 reads SVGIG (reference sequence).

This clonotype was recorded at least ten times. The chain couples TRBV3-1 to TRBJ2-2; D is perhaps TRBD1 (6 bases). CDR1 and CDR2 from the germline V gene are LGHDT and YNNKEL (reference sequence). Deletions cut 5 bases from V and 3 bases from J, with 10 bases between. The CDR3 loop spans 14 amino acids. CDR3 amino acids: CASSLTGYTGELFF. CDR3 sequence (DNA): TGTGCCAGCAGCTTGACAGGCTACACCGGGGAGCTGTTTTTT.

This clonotype is categorized as medium-sized. V is TRBV27 and J is TRBJ2-6; D unresolved. Per germline, CDR1 MNHEY and CDR2 SMNVEV (reference sequence). The CDR3 runs to 14 residues. V lost 5 bases, J lost 0 bases, and 5 bases lay in between. The CDR3 is CASSPRSGANVLTF. CDR3 nucleotides: TGTGCCAGCAGTCCACGCTCTGGGGCCAACGTCCTGACTTTC.

This clonotype was seen ten or more times. The chain is built from TRBV20-1 and TRBJ2-7; maybe TRBD2 (6 bases). Trimming removed 0 bases at V and 10 bases at J, with 13 bases between. The CDR3 length is 12 residues. Germline V gives CDR1 DFQATT, CDR2 SNEGSKA (reference sequence). For the CDR3, the DNA is TGCAGTGCTAGAGATCCCTACGGGAGCCAGTACTTC. The encoded protein is CSARDPYGSQYF.

This clonotype was found many times. The chain combines TRBV11-3 with TRBJ2-2; tentatively, D is TRBD1 (6 bases). This CDR3 is 11 amino acids long. Trimming shortened V by 4 bases and J by 11 bases, and 8 bases separated the two germline ends. CDR1 is SGHNT and CDR2 is YENEEA in the germline V gene. In DNA, the CDR3 is TGTGCCAGCAGCTGGGGACAAGAGCTGTTTTTT. Encoded protein: CASSWGQELFF.

The chain employs TRBV19 and TRBJ1-5, with unresolved D. The CDR3 contains 13 residues. Trimming cost V 5 bases and J 3 bases, with 8 bases left between them. Germline assignment: CDR1 LNHDA and CDR2 SQIVND (reference sequence). The CDR3: CASSSRHNQPQHF. The CDR3 DNA sequence: TGTGCCAGTAGTTCCCGGCACAATCAGCCCCAGCATTTT.

In this sample, this clonotype turned up a few times. The chain carries TRBV2 and TRBJ2-1, with 10 bases fitting TRBD2. Trimming removed 7 bases from V and 2 bases from J; junction bases left unmatched: 5. The CDR3 has 15 residues. CDR1 and CDR2 (germline): SNHLY, FYNNEI. CDR3 DNA: TGTGCCAGCACCGAGCGGGGGGGCACCTACAATGAGCAGTTCTTC. Translating it yields CASTERGGTYNEQFF.

The J gene is TRBJ2-3, the V gene TRBV20-1; D possibly corresponds to TRBD2 (5 bases). Trimming stripped 3 bases from V and 2 bases from J, with 6 bases between. Per germline, CDR1 DFQATT and CDR2 SNEGSKA (reference sequence). The length of the CDR3 is 12 residues. CDR3 bases: TGCAGTGCTAGCCGGGACACAGATACGCAGTATTTT. Its translation is CSASRDTDTQYF.

The V and J genes are TRBV6-1 and TRBJ2-2, with D perhaps TRBD1 (6 bases). The V gene's germline CDR1 is MNHNS and CDR2 SASEGT. V was cut by 5 bases and J by 5 bases, with 12 bases left in between. CDR3 size: 14 residues. CDR3 region: CASSTQQGTGELFF. The CDR3 nucleotides are TGTGCCAGCAGTACTCAACAGGGAACCGGGGAGCTGTTTTTT.

The chain has TRBV28 and TRBJ1-4, with D perhaps matching TRBD1 (6 bases). V gave up 5 bases and J gave up 13 bases, with 11 bases separating them. Germline-derived CDR1 and CDR2 are MDHEN and SYDVKM. The length of the CDR3 is 11 residues. CDR3 loop: CASSNREGLFF. CDR3 sequence (DNA): TGTGCCAGCAGTAACAGGGAAGGACTGTTTTTT.

Ten or more counts support this clonotype. The chain links TRBV29-1 to TRBJ2-1; 12 bases fit TRBD2. Germline trimming cut 0 bases from V and 7 bases from J; bases unmatched to any gene: 7. Germline loops: CDR1 SQVTM, CDR2 ANQGSEA. This CDR3 contains 16 residues. CDR3 region: CSVEERILAGGNEQFF. As DNA, the CDR3 is TGCAGCGTTGAAGAAAGAATACTAGCGGGAGGAAATGAGCAGTTCTTC.

This clonotype was seen at least ten times. As DNA, the CDR3 is TGTGCCAGCACGGCAGGGGAAGAGACCCAGTACTTC. Translating gives CASTAGEETQYF. The rearrangement uses TRBV2 and TRBJ2-5; perhaps TRBD1 as D (6 bases). CDR3 size: 12 residues. From germline, CDR1 is SNHLY and CDR2 FYNNEI. Trimming stripped 7 bases from V and 3 bases from J, with 9 bases between.

This clonotype was observed a few times. The CDR3 here is CASRTSGSYEQYF. The CDR3 region has the DNA TGTGCCAGCAGAACTAGCGGGTCTTACGAGCAGTACTTC. The V call is TRBV7-2, the J call TRBJ2-7, with TRBD2 matching 9 bases. V gave up 6 bases and J gave up 4 bases; unmatched junction bases: 4. Germline V lookup: CDR1 SGHTA, CDR2 FQGNSA. The CDR3 is 13 amino acids. The entire variable domain, with the rest obtained from reference TRBV7-2 and TRBJ2-7, is as follows: GAGVSQSPSNKVTEKGKDVELRCDPISGHTALYWYRQSLGQGLEFLIYFQGNSAPDKSGLPSDRFSAERTGGSVSTLTIQRTQQEDSAVYLCASRTSGSYEQYFGPGTRLTVT.

This clonotype has a handful of counts. The chain joins TRBV20-1 to TRBJ2-5, with a possible D match to TRBD2 (5 bases). The ends were cut back, 5 bases at V and 6 bases at J, with 13 bases in the middle. CDR3 length: 12 residues. CDR1 and CDR2 from the germline V gene are DFQATT and SNEGSKA (reference sequence). CDR3: CSAPGIFKTQYF. In DNA form, the CDR3 reads TGCAGTGCTCCGGGGATCTTCAAGACCCAGTACTTC.

This clonotype was counted a single time. V and J are TRBV7-9 and TRBJ2-3; D gene unclear. Trimming took off 2 bases at V and 1 base at J, with 16 bases between the two ends. CDR3 length equals 17 residues. The germline V gene has CDR1 SEHNR and CDR2 FQNEAQ (reference sequence). The chain's CDR3 is CASSLNFAGQGTDTQYF. The CDR3 DNA reads TGTGCCAGCAGCTTAAATTTTGCAGGCCAAGGCACAGATACGCAGTATTTT. Using reference TRBV7-9 and TRBJ2-3 for the parts outside the CDR3, the full variable domain is DTGVSQNPRHKITKRGQNVTFRCDPISEHNRLYWYRQTLGQGPEFLTYFQNEAQLEKSRLLSDRFSAERPKGSFSTLEIQRTEQGDSAMYLCASSLNFAGQGTDTQYFGPGTRLTVL.

This clonotype was recorded many times. This chain uses TRBV5-1 with TRBJ2-5; no clear D gene. Germline V gene lookup returns CDR1 SGHRS and CDR2 YFSETQ. V was trimmed by 1 base and J by 4 bases, leaving 2 bases between them. There are 11 residues in the CDR3. The chain's CDR3 is CASSLTETQYF. As DNA, the CDR3 is TGCGCCAGCAGCTTGACAGAGACCCAGTACTTC. The full variable domain, completed using reference TRBV5-1 and TRBJ2-5, is KAGVTQTPRYLIKTRGQQVTLSCSPISGHRSVSWYQQTPGQGLQFLFEYFSETQRNKGNFPGRFSGRQFSNSRSEMNVSTLELGDSALYLCASSLTETQYFGPGTRLLVL.

This clonotype was seen a few times. The chain employs TRBV11-1 and TRBJ2-3; D not resolved. There are 11 residues in the CDR3. With 6 bases removed from V and 5 bases from J, the gap between germline ends came to 6 bases. The germline V gene has CDR1 SGHAT and CDR2 FQDESV (reference sequence). The CDR3 here is CASRMIDTQYF. The CDR3 DNA reads TGTGCCAGCAGGATGATAGATACGCAGTATTTT. Full variable domain (remainder filled in from reference TRBV11-1 and TRBJ2-3): EAEVAQSPRYKITEKSQAVAFWCDPISGHATLYWYRQILGQGPELLVQFQDESVVDDSQLPKDRFSAERLKGVDSTLKIQPAELGDSAMYLCASRMIDTQYFGPGTRLTVL.

This clonotype was recorded at least ten times. The gene calls are TRBV29-1 and TRBJ2-3, with TRBD2 matching 7 bases. The CDR3 spans 13 residues. Trimming took 3 bases from V and 5 from J; bases not matched to a gene: 5. CDR1 is SQVTM, CDR2 ANQGSEA, per germline. CDR3 nucleotides: TGCAGCGTTGAGGCCAGGGAGGGAGATACGCAGTATTTT. This sequence encodes CSVEAREGDTQYF.

The rearrangement links TRBV29-1 to TRBJ2-7; TRBD1 aligns across 8 bases. CDR3 length equals 15 residues. J lost 5 bases, V lost 1 base, and 10 bases had no gene match. Looked up from germline, CDR1 is SQVTM and CDR2 is ANQGSEA. The CDR3: CSVEGAGTGAHEQYF. Here the CDR3 DNA reads TGCAGCGTTGAAGGGGCCGGGACAGGCGCCCACGAGCAGTACTTC.

This clonotype was counted only a few times. J is TRBJ1-5 and V is TRBV20-1, with D possibly matching TRBD1 (6 bases). Germline CDR1 is DFQATT and CDR2 is SNEGSKA (reference sequence). This CDR3 contains 14 residues. V was clipped by 6 bases and J by 1 base, with 13 bases between them. The CDR3, as DNA: TGCAGTGCAGGACAGATTTTGAGCAATCAGCCCCAGCATTTT. Its translation: CSAGQILSNQPQHF.

This clonotype was seen repeatedly, ten times or more. The chain carries TRBV27 and TRBJ2-1; weak D call: TRBD1 (6 bases). The CDR3 has 14 amino acids. Germline V lookup: CDR1 MNHEY, CDR2 SMNVEV (reference sequence). Trimming took 5 bases from V and 3 from J, leaving 11 bases between them. CDR3 amino acids: CASSLGQYYNEQFF. The DNA for the CDR3 is TGTGCCAGCAGTCTCGGACAGTACTACAATGAGCAGTTCTTC.

V is TRBV19 and J is TRBJ1-2; a weak D match, TRBD1 (5 bases). There are 12 residues in the CDR3. Looked up from germline, CDR1 is LNHDA and CDR2 is SQIVND (reference sequence). V was cut by 6 bases and J by 4 bases, with 9 bases left in between. This CDR3 reads CASRTGFYGYTF. CDR3 in DNA: TGTGCCAGTAGAACAGGCTTCTATGGCTACACCTTC. The complete variable domain, with remaining parts taken from reference TRBV19 and TRBJ1-2, reads DGGITQSPKYLFRKEGQNVTLSCEQNLNHDAMYWYRQDPGQGLRLIYYSQIVNDFQKGDIAEGYSVSREKKESFPLTVTSAQKNPTAFYLCASRTGFYGYTFGSGTRLTVV.

This clonotype has only a few counts. This sequence joins TRBV5-5 and TRBJ2-1; 9 bases match TRBD1. The CDR3 runs to 17 residues. Germline V gene data show CDR1 as SGHKS and CDR2 as YYEKEE (reference sequence). Trimming at V came to 1 base and at J to 6 bases, leaving 11 bases not matched to a gene. The CDR3 nucleotides read TGTGCCAGCAGCTTGACAGGGGGCAGAGGTTTAAGCAATGAGCAGTTCTTC. It specifies CASSLTGGRGLSNEQFF.

The table lists this clonotype with a few counts. J is TRBJ2-7 and V is TRBV6-6, with 9 bases lining up with TRBD1. The V gene's germline CDR1 is MNHNY and CDR2 SVGAGI (reference sequence). CDR3 length: 15 residues. Trimming took 7 bases from V and 3 from J; bases not matched to a gene: 10. The CDR3 bases are TGTGCCAGCACCCCGGGACAGGGTTGGGTCTACGAGCAGTACTTC. Translating gives CASTPGQGWVYEQYF.

This clonotype was detected a few times. The chain recombines TRBV28 with TRBJ2-3; 10 positions match TRBD1. V dropped 5 bases and J dropped 0; count of bases not matched to a gene: 8. The CDR3 is 17 amino acids. CDR1 and CDR2 (germline): MDHEN, SYDVKM. The CDR3 here is CASSLPGQGSSTDTQYF. The CDR3 region has the DNA TGTGCCAGCAGTCTCCCGGGACAGGGGTCCAGCACAGATACGCAGTATTTT.

The sample holds many counts of this clonotype. This chain connects TRBV28 to TRBJ2-3; no firm D call. CDR1 is MDHEN, CDR2 SYDVKM, per germline. Trimming removed 5 bases from V and 0 bases from J, with 3 bases in between. CDR3 length equals 12 residues. Here the CDR3 reads CASSGSTDTQYF. As DNA, the CDR3 is TGTGCCAGCAGTGGAAGCACAGATACGCAGTATTTT.

This clonotype appeared a few times. The chain uses TRBV6-6 and TRBJ2-7, with 11 bases fitting TRBD1. Losses at the gene ends were 5 bases for V and 5 bases for J; bases not matched to a gene: 5. This CDR3 comprises 14 residues. CDR1 and CDR2 (germline): MNHNY, SVGAGI (reference sequence). In DNA form, the CDR3 reads TGTGCCAGCAGTACCGGGACAGGGGGAGACGAGCAGTACTTC. It codes for CASSTGTGGDEQYF.

This clonotype has ten or more counts. The rearrangement links TRBV27 to TRBJ2-7, with TRBD1 matching 8 bases. Germline V gene sequence: CDR1 MNHEY, CDR2 SMNVEV (reference sequence). This CDR3 spans 15 amino acids. Losses at the gene ends were 5 bases for V and 2 bases for J; bases not matched to a gene: 8. The DNA of the CDR3 is TGTGCCAGCAGTCACGGACAGGGTACAACCTACGAGCAGTACTTC. Protein product: CASSHGQGTTYEQYF.

Only a few counts were recorded for this clonotype. A junction end diverges from the germline sequence, so it may reflect a read error. The chain carries TRBV20-1 and TRBJ2-1; possibly TRBD2 for D (6 bases). The CDR3 consists of 12 residues. Germline loops: CDR1 DFQATT, CDR2 SNEGSKA (reference sequence). CDR3 protein: CRASDLADEQFF. The DNA of the CDR3 is TGCAGAGCTAGCGATCTAGCCGATGAGCAGTTCTTC.

This clonotype was picked up many times. Here the CDR3 DNA reads TGTGCCAGCAGCCGGGACAGGGACACTGAAGCTTTCTTT. Translation: CASSRDRDTEAFF. V is TRBV14 and J is TRBJ1-1; 9 bases align to TRBD1. The germline V gene has CDR1 SGHDN and CDR2 FVKESK. The CDR3 contains 13 residues. Trimming removed 4 bases from V and 3 bases from J; junction bases left unmatched: 0.